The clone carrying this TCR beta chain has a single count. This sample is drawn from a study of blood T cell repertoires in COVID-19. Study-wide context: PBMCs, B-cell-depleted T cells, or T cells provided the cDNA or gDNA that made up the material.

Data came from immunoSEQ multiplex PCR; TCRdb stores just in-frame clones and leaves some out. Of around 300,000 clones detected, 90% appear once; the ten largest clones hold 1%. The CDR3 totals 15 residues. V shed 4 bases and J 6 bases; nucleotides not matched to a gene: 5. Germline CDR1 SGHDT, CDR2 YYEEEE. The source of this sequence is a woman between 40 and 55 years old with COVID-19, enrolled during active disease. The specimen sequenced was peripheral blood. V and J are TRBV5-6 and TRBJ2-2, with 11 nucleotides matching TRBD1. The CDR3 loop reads CASSLDRGRSGELFF. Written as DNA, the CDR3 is TGTGCCAGCAGCCTGGACAGGGGGCGGTCCGGGGAGCTGTTTTTT.